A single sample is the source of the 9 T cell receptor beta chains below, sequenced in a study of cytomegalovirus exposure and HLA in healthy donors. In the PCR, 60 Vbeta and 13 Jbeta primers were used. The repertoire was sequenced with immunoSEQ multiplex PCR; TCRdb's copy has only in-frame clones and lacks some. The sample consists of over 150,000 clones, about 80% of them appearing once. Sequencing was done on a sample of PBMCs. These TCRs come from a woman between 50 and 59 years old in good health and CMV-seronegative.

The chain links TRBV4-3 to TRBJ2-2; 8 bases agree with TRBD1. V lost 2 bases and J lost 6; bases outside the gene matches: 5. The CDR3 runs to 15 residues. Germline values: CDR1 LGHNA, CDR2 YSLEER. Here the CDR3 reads CASSQKTTGAGELFF. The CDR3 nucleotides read TGCGCCAGCAGCCAAAAGACGACAGGGGCCGGGGAGCTGTTTTTT.

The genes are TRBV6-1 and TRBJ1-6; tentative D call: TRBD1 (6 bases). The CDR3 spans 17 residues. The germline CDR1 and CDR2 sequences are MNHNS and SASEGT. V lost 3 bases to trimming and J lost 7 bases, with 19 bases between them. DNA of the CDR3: TGTGCCAGCAGTGATTATGGGCCAGGGGTGCCCAATTCACCCCTCCACTTT. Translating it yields CASSDYGPGVPNSPLHF.

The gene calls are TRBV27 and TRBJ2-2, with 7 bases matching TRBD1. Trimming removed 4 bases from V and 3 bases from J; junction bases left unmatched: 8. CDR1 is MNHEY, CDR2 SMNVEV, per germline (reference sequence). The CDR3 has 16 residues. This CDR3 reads CASSSMTGIDTGELFF. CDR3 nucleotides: TGTGCCAGCAGTTCCATGACAGGGATTGACACCGGGGAGCTGTTTTTT.

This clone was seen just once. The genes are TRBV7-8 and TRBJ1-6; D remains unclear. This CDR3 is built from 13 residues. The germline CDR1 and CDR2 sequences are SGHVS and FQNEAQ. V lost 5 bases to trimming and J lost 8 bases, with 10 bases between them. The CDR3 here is CASSHGVYSPLHF. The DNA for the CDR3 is TGTGCCAGCAGCCACGGAGTGTATTCACCCCTCCACTTT.

CDR3 coding DNA: TGTGCCAGCACCCGCTCCGGGGGGGGACAGGGAAGATACGAGCAGTACTTC. Its translation is CASTRSGGGQGRYEQYF. The chain carries TRBV7-2 and TRBJ2-7; D is possibly TRBD1 (9 bases). The CDR3 extends over 17 amino acids. Germline CDR1 reads SGHTA; CDR2 reads FQGNSA. Trimming stripped 7 bases from V and 4 bases from J, with 26 bases between. Drawing the rest from reference TRBV7-2 and TRBJ2-7, the complete variable domain is GAGVSQSPSNKVTEKGKDVELRCDPISGHTALYWYRQSLGQGLEFLIYFQGNSAPDKSGLPSDRFSAERTGGSVSTLTIQRTQQEDSAVYLCASTRSGGGQGRYEQYFGPGTRLTVT.

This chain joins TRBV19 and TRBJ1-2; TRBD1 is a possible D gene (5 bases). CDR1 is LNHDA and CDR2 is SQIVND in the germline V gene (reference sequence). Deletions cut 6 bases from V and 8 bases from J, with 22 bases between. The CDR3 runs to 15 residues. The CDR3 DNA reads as TGTGCCAGTAGCGCGGGAGGGGACCGCCTAAAAGGCTACACCTTC. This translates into CASSAGGDRLKGYTF.

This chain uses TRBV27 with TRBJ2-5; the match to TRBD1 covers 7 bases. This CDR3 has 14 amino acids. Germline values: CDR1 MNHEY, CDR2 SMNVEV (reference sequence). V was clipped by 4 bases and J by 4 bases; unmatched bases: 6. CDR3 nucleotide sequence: TGTGCCAGCAGTTCAGACAGGGATGCAGAGACCCAGTACTTC. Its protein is CASSSDRDAETQYF.

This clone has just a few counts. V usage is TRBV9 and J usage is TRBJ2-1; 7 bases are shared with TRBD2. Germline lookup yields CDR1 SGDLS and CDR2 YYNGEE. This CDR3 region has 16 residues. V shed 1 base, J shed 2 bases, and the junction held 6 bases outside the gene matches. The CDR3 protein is CASSVMGSGPYNEQFF. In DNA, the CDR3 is TGTGCCAGCAGCGTAATGGGTAGCGGGCCCTACAATGAGCAGTTCTTC.

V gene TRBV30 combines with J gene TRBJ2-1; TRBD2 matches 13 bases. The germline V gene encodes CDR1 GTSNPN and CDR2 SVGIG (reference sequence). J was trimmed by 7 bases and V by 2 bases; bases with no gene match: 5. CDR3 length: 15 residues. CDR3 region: CAWSSLAGGPNEQFF. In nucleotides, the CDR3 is TGTGCCTGGAGTTCACTAGCGGGAGGGCCAAATGAGCAGTTCTTC.